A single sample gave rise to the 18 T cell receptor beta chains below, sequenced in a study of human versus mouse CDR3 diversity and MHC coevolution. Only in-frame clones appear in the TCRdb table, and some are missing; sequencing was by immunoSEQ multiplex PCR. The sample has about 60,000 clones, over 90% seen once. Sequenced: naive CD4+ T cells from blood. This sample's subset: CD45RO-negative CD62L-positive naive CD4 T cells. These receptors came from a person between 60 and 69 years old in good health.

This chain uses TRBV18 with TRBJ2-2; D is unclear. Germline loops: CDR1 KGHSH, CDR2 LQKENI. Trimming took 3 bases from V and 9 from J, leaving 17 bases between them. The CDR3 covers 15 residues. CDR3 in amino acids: CASSPPFGEVRELFF. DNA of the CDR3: TGTGCCAGCTCACCCCCGTTCGGAGAGGTCCGGGAGCTGTTTTTT.

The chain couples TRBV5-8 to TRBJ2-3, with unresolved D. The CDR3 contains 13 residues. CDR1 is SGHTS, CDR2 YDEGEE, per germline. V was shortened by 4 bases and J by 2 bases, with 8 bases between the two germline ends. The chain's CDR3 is CASSPYSTDTQYF. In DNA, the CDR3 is TGTGCCAGCAGCCCGTACTCCACAGATACGCAGTATTTT.

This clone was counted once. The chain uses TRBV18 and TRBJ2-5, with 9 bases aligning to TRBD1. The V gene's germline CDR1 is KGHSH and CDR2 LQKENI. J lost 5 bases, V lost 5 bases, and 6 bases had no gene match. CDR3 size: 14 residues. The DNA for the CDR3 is TGTGCCAGCTCATTGGGACAGGGAGGCGAGACCCAGTACTTC. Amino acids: CASSLGQGGETQYF.

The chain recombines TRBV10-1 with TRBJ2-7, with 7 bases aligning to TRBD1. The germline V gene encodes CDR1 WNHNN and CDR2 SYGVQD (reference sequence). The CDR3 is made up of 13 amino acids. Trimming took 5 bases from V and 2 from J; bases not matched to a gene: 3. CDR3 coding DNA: TGCGCCAGCAGTCCAGGGGGTGCCTACGAGCAGTACTTC. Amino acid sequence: CASSPGGAYEQYF.

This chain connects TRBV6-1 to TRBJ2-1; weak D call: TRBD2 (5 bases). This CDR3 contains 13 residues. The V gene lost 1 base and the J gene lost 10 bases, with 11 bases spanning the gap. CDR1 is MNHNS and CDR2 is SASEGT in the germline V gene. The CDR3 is CASSEGLAYEQFF. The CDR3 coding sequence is TGTGCCAGCAGTGAAGGGCTAGCCTACGAGCAGTTCTTC.

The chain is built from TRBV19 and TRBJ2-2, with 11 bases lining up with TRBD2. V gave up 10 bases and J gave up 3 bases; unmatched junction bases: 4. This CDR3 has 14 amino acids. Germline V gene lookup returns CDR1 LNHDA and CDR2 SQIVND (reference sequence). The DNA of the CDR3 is TGTGCCACACGACTAGCGGGGTACACCGGGGAGCTGTTTTTT. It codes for CATRLAGYTGELFF.

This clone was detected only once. The chain's CDR3 is CASSIGRDTEAFF. The CDR3 DNA reads TGTGCCAGTAGTATTGGGCGGGACACTGAAGCTTTCTTT. This chain uses TRBV19 with TRBJ1-1; D remains unclear. CDR1 LNHDA and CDR2 SQIVND come from the germline V gene (reference sequence). There are 13 residues in the CDR3. V shed 3 bases and J shed 3 bases, with 8 bases lying between them. The full variable domain, rest sourced from reference TRBV19 and TRBJ1-1, is DGGITQSPKYLFRKEGQNVTLSCEQNLNHDAMYWYRQDPGQGLRLIYYSQIVNDFQKGDIAEGYSVSREKKESFPLTVTSAQKNPTAFYLCASSIGRDTEAFFGQGTRLTVV.

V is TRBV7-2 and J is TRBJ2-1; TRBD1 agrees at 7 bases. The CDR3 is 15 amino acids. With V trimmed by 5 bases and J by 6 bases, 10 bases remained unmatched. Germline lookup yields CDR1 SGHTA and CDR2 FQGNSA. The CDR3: CASSPQTGTLNEQFF. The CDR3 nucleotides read TGTGCCAGCAGCCCGCAGACAGGGACCCTCAATGAGCAGTTCTTC.

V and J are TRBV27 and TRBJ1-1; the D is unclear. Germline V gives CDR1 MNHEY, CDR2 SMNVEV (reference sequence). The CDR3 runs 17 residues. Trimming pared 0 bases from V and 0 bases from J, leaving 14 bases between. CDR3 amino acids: CASSLSSTRQLNTEAFF. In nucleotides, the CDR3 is TGTGCCAGCAGTTTATCAAGCACCAGGCAGCTGAACACTGAAGCTTTCTTT.

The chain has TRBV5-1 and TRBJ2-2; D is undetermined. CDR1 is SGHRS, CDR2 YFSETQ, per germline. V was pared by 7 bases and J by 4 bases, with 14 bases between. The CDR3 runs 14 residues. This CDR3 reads CASSELSATGELFF. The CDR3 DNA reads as TGCGCCAGCTCGGAGCTATCGGCCACCGGGGAGCTGTTTTTT.

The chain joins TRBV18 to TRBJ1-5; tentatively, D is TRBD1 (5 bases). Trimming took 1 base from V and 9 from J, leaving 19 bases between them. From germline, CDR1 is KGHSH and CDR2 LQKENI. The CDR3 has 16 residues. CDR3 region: CASSPLDSRGDSPQHF. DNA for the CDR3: TGTGCCAGCTCACCACTAGACAGCCGTGGGGATTCGCCCCAGCATTTT.

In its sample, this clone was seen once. The CDR3 DNA sequence: TGTGCCAGCTCACCCACCTCGGGCAGGGCAGGAGATACGCAGTATTTT. Encoded protein: CASSPTSGRAGDTQYF. The chain links TRBV18 to TRBJ2-3, with D tentatively TRBD1 (5 bases). Germline V gene lookup returns CDR1 KGHSH and CDR2 LQKENI. V was pared by 3 bases and J by 5 bases, with 18 bases between. The CDR3 is made up of 16 amino acids. Filled out from reference TRBV18 and TRBJ2-3, the complete variable domain reads NAGVMQNPRHLVRRRGQEARLRCSPMKGHSHVYWYRQLPEEGLKFMVYLQKENIIDESGMPKERFSAEFPKEGPSILRIQQVVRGDSAAYFCASSPTSGRAGDTQYFGPGTRLTVL.

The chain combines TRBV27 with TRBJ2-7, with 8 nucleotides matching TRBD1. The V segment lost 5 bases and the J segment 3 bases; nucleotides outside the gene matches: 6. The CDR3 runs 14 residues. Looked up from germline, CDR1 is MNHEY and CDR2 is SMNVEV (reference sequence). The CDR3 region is CASSPWTGNYEQYF. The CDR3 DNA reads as TGTGCCAGCAGTCCGTGGACAGGGAACTACGAGCAGTACTTC.

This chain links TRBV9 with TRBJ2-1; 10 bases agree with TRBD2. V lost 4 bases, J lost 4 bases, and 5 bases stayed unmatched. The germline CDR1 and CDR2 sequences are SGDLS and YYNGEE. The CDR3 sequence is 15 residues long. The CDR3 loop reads CASSPSGGGYNEQFF. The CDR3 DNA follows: TGTGCCAGCAGCCCCAGCGGGGGGGGGTACAATGAGCAGTTCTTC.

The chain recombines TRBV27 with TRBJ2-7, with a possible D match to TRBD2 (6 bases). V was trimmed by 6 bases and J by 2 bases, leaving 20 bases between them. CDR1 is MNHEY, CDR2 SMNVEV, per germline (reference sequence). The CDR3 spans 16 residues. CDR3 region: CASSTVRGSFPYEQYF. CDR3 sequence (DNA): TGTGCCAGCAGCACGGTTCGGGGGAGTTTCCCCTACGAGCAGTACTTC.

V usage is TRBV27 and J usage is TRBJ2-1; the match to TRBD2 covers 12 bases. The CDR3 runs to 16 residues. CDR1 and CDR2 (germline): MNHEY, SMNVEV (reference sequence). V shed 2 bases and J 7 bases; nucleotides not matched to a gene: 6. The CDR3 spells CASSLLGLAGKNEQFF. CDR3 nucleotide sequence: TGTGCCAGCAGTTTACTGGGACTAGCGGGCAAAAATGAGCAGTTCTTC.

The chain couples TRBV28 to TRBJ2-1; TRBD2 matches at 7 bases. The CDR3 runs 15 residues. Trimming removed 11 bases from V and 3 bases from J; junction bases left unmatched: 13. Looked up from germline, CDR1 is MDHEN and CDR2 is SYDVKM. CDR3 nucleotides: TGTGCCTCAAGGTTGGGGGGGGTGGACTACAATGAGCAGTTCTTC. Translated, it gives CASRLGGVDYNEQFF.

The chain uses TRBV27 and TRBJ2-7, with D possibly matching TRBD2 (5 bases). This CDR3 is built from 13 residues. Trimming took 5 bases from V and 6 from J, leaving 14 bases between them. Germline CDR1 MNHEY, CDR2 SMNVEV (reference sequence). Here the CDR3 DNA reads TGTGCCAGCAGTGGAGGAGCGAGACCCGAGCAGTACTTC. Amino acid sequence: CASSGGARPEQYF.